Detailed here is one TCR beta chain. Its specificity is not known. It was with 60 Vbeta and 13 Jbeta primers that the PCR ran. In the original workflow: As a later analysis found, there were tens of millions of unique TCR beta chains, of which roughly 11 million were shared. Some clones are missing from TCRdb's copy, which holds only in-frame ones; the method was immunoSEQ multiplex PCR. V, J and clone size derive from that table, while D and trimming were established from the DNA sequence. This table has approximately 200,000 clones, around 80% appearing once. This entry comes from a study of cytomegalovirus exposure and HLA in healthy donors. Study as a whole: Across some 400 genotyped donors, approximately 81% landed in the Caucasian-associated ancestry cluster.

Per germline, CDR1 SEHNR and CDR2 FQNEAQ (reference sequence). The CDR3 runs 16 residues. Trimming cost V 1 base and J 2 bases; bases outside gene matches: 6. The study's findings and limits: Trimming of TCR beta V- and J-genes showed a link, identified in a later analysis, to a missense DCLRE1C variant.

The sequencing input was PBMCs. The rearrangement uses TRBV7-9 and TRBJ2-3, with 7 positions matching TRBD2. The sequence was collected from a woman aged 18-30 years in good health and CMV-seropositive. CDR3 coding DNA: TGTGCCAGCAGCTTAGGACTAGCAGGCTACACAGATACGCAGTATTTT. As protein: CASSLGLAGYTDTQYF.